A single TCR beta chain is shown here with its context. What it recognizes is unknown. This may arise from a read error, as a much more abundant clone is one base away. The tissue used was unsorted bulk material of 20-30 mg. RNA and DNA were co-extracted from it with the AllPrep DNA/RNA mini kit. Synthesis of TCR beta cDNA was carried out from 450 to 650 ng total RNA with a constant-region primer. Three nested multiplex PCR rounds, a slightly modified ARM-PCR, produced the libraries for TCR beta. TRBV1-TRBV30 forward and Cbeta reverse primers drove the first two roughly 10-cycle rounds. TCRdb called the multiplex PCR reads again in MiXCR, with one record for every CDR3 protein. The data contain 95,000 to 150,000 distinct CDR3 sequences, around two thirds of them seen just once; the ten biggest clones take up 9.3%. The source of the sample is a study of tumor-infiltrating lymphocytes in primary liver carcinoma. The study, taken as a whole, reports: Tumor top-250-clone fractions significantly exceeded those of blood (p = 0.039).

Trimming removed 1 base from V and 0 bases from J, with 12 bases in between. The CDR3 has 17 amino acids. The germline CDR1 and CDR2 sequences are MNHNY and SVGAGI (reference sequence). The sequencing sample was made of liver tumor tissue from sampling region 1. Noted subset: tumor region T1, superior pole. The chain combines TRBV6-6 with TRBJ2-2, with D unresolved. This sequence originates from a woman aged 55-69 years with primary liver carcinoma and hepatitis B virus infection. This CDR3 is CASSYLAQSSNTGELFF. The DNA of the CDR3 is TGTGCCAGCAGTTACTTGGCTCAGTCCTCGAACACCGGGGAGCTGTTTTTT.